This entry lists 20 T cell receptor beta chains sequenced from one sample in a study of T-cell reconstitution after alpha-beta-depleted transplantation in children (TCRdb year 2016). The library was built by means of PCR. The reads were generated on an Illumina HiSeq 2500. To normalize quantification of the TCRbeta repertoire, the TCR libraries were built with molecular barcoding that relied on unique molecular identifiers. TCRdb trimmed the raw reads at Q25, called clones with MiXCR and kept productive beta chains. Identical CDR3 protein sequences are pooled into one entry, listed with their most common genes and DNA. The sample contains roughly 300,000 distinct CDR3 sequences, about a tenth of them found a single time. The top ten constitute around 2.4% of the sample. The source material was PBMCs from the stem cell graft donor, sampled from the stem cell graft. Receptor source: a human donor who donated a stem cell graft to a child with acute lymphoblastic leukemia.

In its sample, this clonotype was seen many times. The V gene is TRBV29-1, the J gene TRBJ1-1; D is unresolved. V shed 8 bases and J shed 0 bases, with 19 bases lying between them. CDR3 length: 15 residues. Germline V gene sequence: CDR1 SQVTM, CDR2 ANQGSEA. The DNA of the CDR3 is TGCAGCTCAATGCAGGCCAGTCTCATGAACACTGAAGCTTTCTTT. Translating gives CSSMQASLMNTEAFF.

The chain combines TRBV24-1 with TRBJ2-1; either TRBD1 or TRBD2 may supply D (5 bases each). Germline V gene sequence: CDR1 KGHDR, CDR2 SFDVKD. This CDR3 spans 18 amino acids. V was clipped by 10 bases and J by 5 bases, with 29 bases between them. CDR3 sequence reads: CATSSGTAKLAGHNEQFF. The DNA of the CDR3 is TGTGCCACTTCATCCGGGACGGCCAAACTGGCTGGACACAATGAGCAGTTCTTC.

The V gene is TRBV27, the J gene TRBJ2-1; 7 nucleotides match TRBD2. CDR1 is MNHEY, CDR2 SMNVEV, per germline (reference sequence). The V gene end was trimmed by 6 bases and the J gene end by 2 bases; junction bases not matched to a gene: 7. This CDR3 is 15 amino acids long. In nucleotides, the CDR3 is TGTGCCAGCAGCGTTTTTGGGACTACCTACAATGAGCAGTTCTTC. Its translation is CASSVFGTTYNEQFF.

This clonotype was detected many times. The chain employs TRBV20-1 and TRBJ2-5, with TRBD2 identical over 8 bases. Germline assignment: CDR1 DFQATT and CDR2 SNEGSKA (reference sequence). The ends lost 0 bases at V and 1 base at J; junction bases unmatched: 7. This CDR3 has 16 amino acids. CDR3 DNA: TGCAGTGCTAGAGAGGGTAGCGGGACTCCCCAAGAGACCCAGTACTTC. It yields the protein CSAREGSGTPQETQYF.

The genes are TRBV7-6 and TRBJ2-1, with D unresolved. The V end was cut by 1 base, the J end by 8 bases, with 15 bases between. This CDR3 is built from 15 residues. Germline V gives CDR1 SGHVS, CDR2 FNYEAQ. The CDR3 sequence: CASSLVANGRDEQFF. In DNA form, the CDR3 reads TGTGCCAGCAGCTTAGTGGCTAATGGTCGGGATGAGCAGTTCTTC.

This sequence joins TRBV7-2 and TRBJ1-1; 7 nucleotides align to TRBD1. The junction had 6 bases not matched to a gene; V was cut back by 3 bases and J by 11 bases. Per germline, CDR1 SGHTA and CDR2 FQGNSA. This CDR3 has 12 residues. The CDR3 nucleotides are TGTGCCAGCAGCTTTACAGGGGCCGGGGCTTTCTTT. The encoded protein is CASSFTGAGAFF.

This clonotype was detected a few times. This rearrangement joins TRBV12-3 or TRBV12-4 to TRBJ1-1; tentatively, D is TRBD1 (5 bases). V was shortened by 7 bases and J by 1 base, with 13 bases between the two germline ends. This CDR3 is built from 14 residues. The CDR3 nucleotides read TGTGCCAGCACCGGCGGTCAGGGGAACACTGAAGCTTTCTTT. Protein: CASTGGQGNTEAFF.

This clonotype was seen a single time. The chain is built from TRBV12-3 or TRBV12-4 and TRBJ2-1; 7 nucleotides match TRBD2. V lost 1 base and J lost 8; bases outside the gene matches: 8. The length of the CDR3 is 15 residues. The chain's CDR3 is CASSLGGRGRDEQFF. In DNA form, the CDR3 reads TGTGCCAGCAGTTTAGGCGGGAGAGGTAGGGATGAGCAGTTCTTC.

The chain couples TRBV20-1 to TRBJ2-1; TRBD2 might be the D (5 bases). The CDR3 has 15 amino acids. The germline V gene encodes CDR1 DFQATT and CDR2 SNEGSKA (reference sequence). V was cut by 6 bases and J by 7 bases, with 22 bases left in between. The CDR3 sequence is CSAFTDIPRENEQFF. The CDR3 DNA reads TGCAGTGCCTTTACCGACATCCCTAGGGAGAATGAGCAGTTCTTC.

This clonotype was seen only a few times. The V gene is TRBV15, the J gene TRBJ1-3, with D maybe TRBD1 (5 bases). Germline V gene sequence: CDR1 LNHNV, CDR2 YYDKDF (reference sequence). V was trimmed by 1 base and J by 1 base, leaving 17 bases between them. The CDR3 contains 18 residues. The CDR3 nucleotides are TGTGCCACCAGCAGAGTTCCTTGGGAGGGACGATCTGGAAACACCATATATTTT. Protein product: CATSRVPWEGRSGNTIYF.

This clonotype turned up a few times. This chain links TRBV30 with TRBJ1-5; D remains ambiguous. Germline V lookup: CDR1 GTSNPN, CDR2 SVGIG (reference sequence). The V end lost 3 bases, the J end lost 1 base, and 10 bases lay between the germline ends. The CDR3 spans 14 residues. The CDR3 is CAWSIAGSNQPQHF. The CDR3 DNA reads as TGTGCCTGGAGCATAGCCGGAAGCAATCAGCCCCAGCATTTT.

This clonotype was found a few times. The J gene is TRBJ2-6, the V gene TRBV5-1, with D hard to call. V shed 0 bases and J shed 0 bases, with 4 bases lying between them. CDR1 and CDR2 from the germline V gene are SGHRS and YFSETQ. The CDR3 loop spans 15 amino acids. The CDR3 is CASSLDTSGANVLTF. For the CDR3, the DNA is TGCGCCAGCAGCTTGGATACCTCTGGGGCCAACGTCCTGACTTTC.

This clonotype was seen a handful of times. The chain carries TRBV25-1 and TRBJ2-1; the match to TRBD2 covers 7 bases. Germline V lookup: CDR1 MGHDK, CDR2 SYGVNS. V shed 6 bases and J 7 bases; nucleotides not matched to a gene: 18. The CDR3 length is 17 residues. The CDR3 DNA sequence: TGTGCCAGCAGGTCCGCTCTTGGGGGAGGGCCTAGGAATGAGCAGTTCTTC. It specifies CASRSALGGGPRNEQFF.

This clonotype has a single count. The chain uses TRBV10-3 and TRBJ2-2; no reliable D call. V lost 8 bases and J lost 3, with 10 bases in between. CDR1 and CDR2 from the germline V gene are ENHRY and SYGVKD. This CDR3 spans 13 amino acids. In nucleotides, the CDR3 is TGTGCCATCGGCTGGGGTCACACCGGGGAGCTGTTTTTT. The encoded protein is CAIGWGHTGELFF.

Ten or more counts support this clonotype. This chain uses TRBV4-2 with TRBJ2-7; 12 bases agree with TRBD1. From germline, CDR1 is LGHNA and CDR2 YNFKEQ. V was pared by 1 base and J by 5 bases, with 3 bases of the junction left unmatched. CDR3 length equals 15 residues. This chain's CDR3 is CASSQVGQGANEQYF. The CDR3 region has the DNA TGTGCCAGCAGCCAAGTGGGACAGGGGGCCAACGAGCAGTACTTC.

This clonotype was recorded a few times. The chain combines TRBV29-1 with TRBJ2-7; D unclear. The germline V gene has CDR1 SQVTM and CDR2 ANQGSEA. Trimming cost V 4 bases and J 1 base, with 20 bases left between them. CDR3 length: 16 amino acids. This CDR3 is CSVVMSGTRLSYEQYF. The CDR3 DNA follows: TGCAGCGTTGTCATGTCCGGCACCCGACTTTCCTACGAGCAGTACTTC.

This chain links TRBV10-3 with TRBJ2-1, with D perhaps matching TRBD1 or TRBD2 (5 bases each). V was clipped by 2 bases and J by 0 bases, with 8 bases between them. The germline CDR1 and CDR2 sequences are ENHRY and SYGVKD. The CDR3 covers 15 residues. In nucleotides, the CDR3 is TGTGCCATCAGTGAGGGGGGTCTCTCCTACAATGAGCAGTTCTTC. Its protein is CAISEGGLSYNEQFF.

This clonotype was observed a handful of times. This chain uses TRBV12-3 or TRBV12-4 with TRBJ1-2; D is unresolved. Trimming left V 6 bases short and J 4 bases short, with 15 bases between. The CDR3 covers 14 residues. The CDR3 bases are TGTGCCAGCAGCCCGACGGGCCAGATCTATGGCTACACCTTC. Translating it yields CASSPTGQIYGYTF.

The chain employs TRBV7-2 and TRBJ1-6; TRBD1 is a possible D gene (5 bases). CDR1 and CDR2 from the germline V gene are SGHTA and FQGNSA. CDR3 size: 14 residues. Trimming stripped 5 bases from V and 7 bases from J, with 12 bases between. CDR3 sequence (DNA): TGTGCCAGCAGCCCAGATGGGGGGAATTCACCCCTCCACTTT. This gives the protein CASSPDGGNSPLHF.

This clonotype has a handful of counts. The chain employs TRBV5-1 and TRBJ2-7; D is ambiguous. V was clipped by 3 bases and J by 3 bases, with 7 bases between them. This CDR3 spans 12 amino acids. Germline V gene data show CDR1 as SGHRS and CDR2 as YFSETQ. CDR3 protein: CASSSFDYEQYF. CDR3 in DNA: TGCGCCAGCAGCTCCTTCGACTACGAGCAGTACTTC.